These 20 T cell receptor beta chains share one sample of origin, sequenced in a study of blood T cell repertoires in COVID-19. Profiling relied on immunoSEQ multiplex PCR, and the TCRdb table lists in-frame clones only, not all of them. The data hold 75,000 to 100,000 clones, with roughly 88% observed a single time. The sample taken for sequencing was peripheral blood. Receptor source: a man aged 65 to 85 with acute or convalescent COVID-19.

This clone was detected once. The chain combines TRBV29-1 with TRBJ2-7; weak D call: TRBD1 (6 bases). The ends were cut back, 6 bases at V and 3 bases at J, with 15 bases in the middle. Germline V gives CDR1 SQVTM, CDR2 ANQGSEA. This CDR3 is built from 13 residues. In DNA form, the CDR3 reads TGCAGCGTCTCAGGGGCCGGACGCTACGAGCAGTACTTC. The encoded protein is CSVSGAGRYEQYF.

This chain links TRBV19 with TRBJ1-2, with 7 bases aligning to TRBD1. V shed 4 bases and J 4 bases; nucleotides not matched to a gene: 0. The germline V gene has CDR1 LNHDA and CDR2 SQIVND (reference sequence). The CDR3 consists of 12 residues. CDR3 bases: TGTGCCAGTAGTACAGGGGGCTATGGCTACACCTTC. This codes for CASSTGGYGYTF.

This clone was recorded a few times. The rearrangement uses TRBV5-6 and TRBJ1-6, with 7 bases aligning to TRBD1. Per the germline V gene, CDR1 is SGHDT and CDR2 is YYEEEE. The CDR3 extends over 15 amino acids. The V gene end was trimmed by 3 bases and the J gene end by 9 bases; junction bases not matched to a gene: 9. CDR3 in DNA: TGTGCCAGCAGCTGGGGACAGCCAAGTGGTTCACCCCTCCACTTT. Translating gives CASSWGQPSGSPLHF.

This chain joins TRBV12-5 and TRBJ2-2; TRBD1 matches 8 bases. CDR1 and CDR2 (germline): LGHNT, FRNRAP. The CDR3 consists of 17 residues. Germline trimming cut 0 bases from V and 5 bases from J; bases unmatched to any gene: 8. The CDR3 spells CASGLVLGQGATGELFF. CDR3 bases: TGTGCTAGTGGTTTGGTACTAGGGCAGGGGGCAACCGGGGAGCTGTTTTTT.

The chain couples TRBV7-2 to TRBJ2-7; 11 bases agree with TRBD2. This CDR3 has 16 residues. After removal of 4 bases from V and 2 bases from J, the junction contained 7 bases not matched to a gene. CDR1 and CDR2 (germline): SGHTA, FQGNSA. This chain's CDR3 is CASSSTGTSGTYEQYF. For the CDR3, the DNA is TGTGCCAGCAGCTCGACAGGGACTAGCGGCACCTACGAGCAGTACTTC.

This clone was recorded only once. The CDR3 sequence is CASRGTGGSAQPQHF. The DNA of the CDR3 is TGTGCCAGCCGAGGGACAGGGGGGTCAGCTCAGCCCCAGCATTTT. The gene calls are TRBV28 and TRBJ1-5, with TRBD1 matching 11 bases. The germline V gene has CDR1 MDHEN and CDR2 SYDVKM. CDR3 length equals 15 residues. V trimming: 8 bases; J trimming: 6 bases; junction bases outside the gene matches: 9.

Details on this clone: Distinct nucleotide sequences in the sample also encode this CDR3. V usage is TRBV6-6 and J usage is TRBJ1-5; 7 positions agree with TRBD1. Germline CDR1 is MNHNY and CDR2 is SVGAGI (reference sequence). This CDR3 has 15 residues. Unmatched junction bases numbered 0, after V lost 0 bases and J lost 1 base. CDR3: CASSYSRGSNQPQHF. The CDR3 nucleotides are TGTGCCAGCAGTTACTCCAGGGGGAGCAATCAGCCCCAGCATTTT.

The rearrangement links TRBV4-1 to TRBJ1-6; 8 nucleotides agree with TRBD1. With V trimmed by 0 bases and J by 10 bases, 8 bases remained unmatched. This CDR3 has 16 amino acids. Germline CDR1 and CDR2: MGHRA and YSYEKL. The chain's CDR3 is CASSQDPTGEYSPLHF. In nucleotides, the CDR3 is TGCGCCAGCAGCCAAGACCCGACAGGGGAATACTCACCCCTCCACTTT.

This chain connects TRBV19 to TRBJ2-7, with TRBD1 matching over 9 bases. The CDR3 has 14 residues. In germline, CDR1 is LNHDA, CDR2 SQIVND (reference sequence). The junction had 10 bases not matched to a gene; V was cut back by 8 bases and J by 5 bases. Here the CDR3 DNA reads TGTGCCAGTCGAGAACAGGGGGCGTTCAACGAGCAGTACTTC. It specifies CASREQGAFNEQYF.

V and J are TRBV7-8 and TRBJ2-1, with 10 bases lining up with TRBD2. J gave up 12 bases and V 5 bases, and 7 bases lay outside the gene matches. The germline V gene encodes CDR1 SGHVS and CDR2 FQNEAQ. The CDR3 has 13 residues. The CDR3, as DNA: TGTGCCAGCAGCCAACTAGCGGGGCTAGGGCAGTTCTTC. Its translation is CASSQLAGLGQFF.

Written as DNA, the CDR3 is TGTGCCAGTAGTATCCCCAGGGACACAGATACGCAGTATTTT. Translated, it gives CASSIPRDTDTQYF. This sequence joins TRBV19 and TRBJ2-3, with D perhaps matching TRBD1 (5 bases). V was pared by 3 bases and J by 2 bases, with 9 bases between. This CDR3 comprises 14 residues. CDR1 LNHDA and CDR2 SQIVND come from the germline V gene (reference sequence). The variable domain in full, completed from reference TRBV19 and TRBJ2-3, reads DGGITQSPKYLFRKEGQNVTLSCEQNLNHDAMYWYRQDPGQGLRLIYYSQIVNDFQKGDIAEGYSVSREKKESFPLTVTSAQKNPTAFYLCASSIPRDTDTQYFGPGTRLTVL.

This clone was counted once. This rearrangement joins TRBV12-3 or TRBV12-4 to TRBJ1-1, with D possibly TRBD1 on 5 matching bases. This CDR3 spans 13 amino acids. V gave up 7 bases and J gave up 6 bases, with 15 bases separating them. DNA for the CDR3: TGTGCCAGCACCCCGGGGGGGAGCTCTGAAGCTTTCTTT. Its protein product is CASTPGGSSEAFF.

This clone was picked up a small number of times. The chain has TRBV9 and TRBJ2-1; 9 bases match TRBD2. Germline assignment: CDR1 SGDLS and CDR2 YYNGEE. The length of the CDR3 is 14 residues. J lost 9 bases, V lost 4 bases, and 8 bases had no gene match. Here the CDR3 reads CASSPAGGPGEQFF. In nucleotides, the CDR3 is TGTGCCAGCAGCCCCGCGGGGGGGCCGGGTGAGCAGTTCTTC.

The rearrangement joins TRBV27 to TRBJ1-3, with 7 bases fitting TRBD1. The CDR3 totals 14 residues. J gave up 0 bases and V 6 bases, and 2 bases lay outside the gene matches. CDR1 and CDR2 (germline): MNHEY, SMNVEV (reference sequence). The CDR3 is CASSRDSSGNTIYF. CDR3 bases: TGTGCCAGCAGCCGGGACAGCTCTGGAAACACCATATATTTT.

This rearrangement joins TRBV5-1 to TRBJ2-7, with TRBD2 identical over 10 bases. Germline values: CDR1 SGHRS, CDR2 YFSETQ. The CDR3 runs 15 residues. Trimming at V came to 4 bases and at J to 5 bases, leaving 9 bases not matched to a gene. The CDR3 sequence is CASSPRASGSHEQYF. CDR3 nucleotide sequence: TGCGCCAGCAGCCCGCGAGCTAGCGGGAGTCACGAGCAGTACTTC.

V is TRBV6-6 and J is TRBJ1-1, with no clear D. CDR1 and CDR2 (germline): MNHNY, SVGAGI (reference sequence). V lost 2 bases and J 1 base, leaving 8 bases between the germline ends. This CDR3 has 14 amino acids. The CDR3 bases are TGTGCCAGCAGTTACCCACAGAAGAACACTGAAGCTTTCTTT. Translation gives CASSYPQKNTEAFF.

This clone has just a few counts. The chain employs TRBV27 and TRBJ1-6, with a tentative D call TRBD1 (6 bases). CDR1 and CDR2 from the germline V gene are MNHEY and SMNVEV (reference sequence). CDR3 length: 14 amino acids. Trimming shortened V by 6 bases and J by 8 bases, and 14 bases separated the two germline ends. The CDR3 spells CASRGQPNHSPLHF. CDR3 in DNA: TGTGCCAGCAGAGGACAGCCTAACCATTCACCCCTCCACTTT.

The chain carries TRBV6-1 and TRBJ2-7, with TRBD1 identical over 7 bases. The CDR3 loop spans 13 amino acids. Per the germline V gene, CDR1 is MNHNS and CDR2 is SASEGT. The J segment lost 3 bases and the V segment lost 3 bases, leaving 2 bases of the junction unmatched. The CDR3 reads CASSEGTVYEQYF. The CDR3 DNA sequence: TGTGCCAGCAGTGAGGGGACAGTCTACGAGCAGTACTTC.

In DNA form, the CDR3 reads TGTGCCAGCAGCTTCGGTGCTGAGGTTGGCTACACCTTC. Translation gives CASSFGAEVGYTF. The V gene is TRBV5-4, the J gene TRBJ1-2; no clear D. CDR1 SGHNT and CDR2 YYREEE come from the germline V gene (reference sequence). Trimming took 2 bases from V and 7 from J, leaving 12 bases between them. The CDR3 has 13 amino acids.

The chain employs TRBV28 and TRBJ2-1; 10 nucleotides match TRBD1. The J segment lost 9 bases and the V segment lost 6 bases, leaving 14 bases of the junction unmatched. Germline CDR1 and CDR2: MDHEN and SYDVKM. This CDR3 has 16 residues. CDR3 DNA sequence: TGTGCCAGCAGGGCCCATCTGGGACAGGGGTCGCCTGAGCAGTTCTTC. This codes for CASRAHLGQGSPEQFF.